The 23 T cell receptor beta chains given below trace back to one sample, sequenced in a study of cytomegalovirus exposure and HLA in healthy donors. The study ran its PCR with 60 Vbeta and 13 Jbeta primers. This table comes from immunoSEQ multiplex PCR, and its TCRdb copy is limited to in-frame clones, with some not included. The sample contains about 150,000 clones, about 76% of which appear only once. Sequenced: PBMCs. The receptors shown here come from a woman between 35 and 50 years old in good health and CMV-seronegative.

V is TRBV19 and J is TRBJ2-7, with 7 bases matching TRBD1. V shed 5 bases and J 2 bases; nucleotides not matched to a gene: 15. CDR1 LNHDA and CDR2 SQIVND come from the germline V gene (reference sequence). This CDR3 contains 17 residues. Here the CDR3 reads CASSPSTGWVAAYEQYF. Here the CDR3 DNA reads TGTGCCAGTAGTCCATCGACAGGGTGGGTTGCGGCCTACGAGCAGTACTTC.

The rearrangement links TRBV30 to TRBJ1-3, with 7 bases matching TRBD1. Trimming removed 1 base from V and 6 bases from J; junction bases left unmatched: 12. CDR3 length equals 16 residues. Germline CDR1 and CDR2: GTSNPN and SVGIG (reference sequence). The CDR3 DNA follows: TGTGCCTGGAGTGCCGTACCGACAGGGCGCCAAAACACCATATATTTT. Amino acids: CAWSAVPTGRQNTIYF.

The chain carries TRBV2 and TRBJ1-2, with a possible D match to TRBD1 (5 bases). The germline V and J ends were trimmed by 6 bases and 4 bases, with 12 bases remaining between them. Germline-derived CDR1 and CDR2 are SNHLY and FYNNEI. The CDR3 contains 13 residues. The CDR3 DNA follows: TGTGCCAGCAGCCCAGGGCAGAGCTATGGCTACACCTTC. Protein product: CASSPGQSYGYTF. The whole variable domain, filled in from reference TRBV2 and TRBJ1-2, reads EPEVTQTPSHQVTQMGQEVILRCVPISNHLYFYWYRQILGQKVEFLVSFYNNEISEKSEIFDDQFSVERPDGSNFTLKIRSTKLEDSAMYFCASSPGQSYGYTFGSGTRLTVV.

Judged by abundance, this clone is medium-sized (0.01 to 0.1%). The chain carries TRBV6-1 and TRBJ2-5; TRBD2 is a possible D gene (7 bases). The CDR3 has 15 residues. The V end lost 2 bases, the J end lost 5 bases, and 15 bases lay between the germline ends. Germline assignment: CDR1 MNHNS and CDR2 SASEGT. DNA for the CDR3: TGTGCCAGCAGTGAACTGAGGGGGGGCTGGGAGACCCAGTACTTC. Translation gives CASSELRGGWETQYF.

The gene calls are TRBV16 and TRBJ1-4; D unresolved. CDR3 size: 16 residues. Per the germline V gene, CDR1 is KGHSY and CDR2 is FQNENV. The V gene lost 0 bases and the J gene lost 0 bases, with 8 bases spanning the gap. The CDR3 reads CASSQSRQATNEKLFF. CDR3 DNA sequence: TGTGCCAGCAGCCAATCTCGTCAGGCAACTAATGAAAAACTGTTTTTT.

The gene calls are TRBV29-1 and TRBJ1-4, with D perhaps TRBD1 (5 bases). Trimming pared 5 bases from V and 3 bases from J, leaving 19 bases between. Germline V gives CDR1 SQVTM, CDR2 ANQGSEA. CDR3 length: 16 residues. CDR3: CSVITDRSTANEKLFF. In DNA, the CDR3 is TGCAGCGTTATAACCGACAGAAGCACGGCTAATGAAAAACTGTTTTTT.

V and J are TRBV2 and TRBJ1-2, with D tentatively TRBD1 (6 bases). Germline V gives CDR1 SNHLY, CDR2 FYNNEI. Trimming took 4 bases from V and 6 from J, leaving 12 bases between them. CDR3 size: 13 residues. CDR3 nucleotides: TGTGCCAGCAGTGTTACAGGGAGGGATGGCTACACCTTC. The encoded protein is CASSVTGRDGYTF.

The V gene is TRBV6-1, the J gene TRBJ1-1; D not certain. The CDR3 is 18 residues long. The germline V and J ends were trimmed by 2 bases and 0 bases, with 19 bases remaining between them. CDR1 is MNHNS and CDR2 is SASEGT in the germline V gene. The CDR3 coding sequence is TGTGCCAGCAGTGAATGGGCTTGGGCAGGCCTCATGAACACTGAAGCTTTCTTT. Protein sequence: CASSEWAWAGLMNTEAFF.

The V and J genes are TRBV9 and TRBJ2-2; 9 nucleotides match TRBD2. The CDR3 has 18 amino acids. V was clipped by 0 bases and J by 3 bases; unmatched bases: 9. The germline V gene encodes CDR1 SGDLS and CDR2 YYNGEE. The CDR3 loop is CASSVGVSGGPYTGELFF. The CDR3 DNA reads as TGTGCCAGCAGCGTAGGGGTTAGCGGGGGCCCTTACACCGGGGAGCTGTTTTTT.

This rearrangement joins TRBV10-3 to TRBJ1-1, with 8 bases matching TRBD1. The J segment lost 5 bases and the V segment lost 6 bases, leaving 11 bases of the junction unmatched. The CDR3 runs 15 residues. CDR1 ENHRY and CDR2 SYGVKD come from the germline V gene. In nucleotides, the CDR3 is TGTGCCATCAGGGGATCTGGACAGGGAGGGACTGAAGCTTTCTTT. Its protein product is CAIRGSGQGGTEAFF.

The chain has TRBV27 and TRBJ2-7; weak D call: TRBD1 (6 bases). The V gene's germline CDR1 is MNHEY and CDR2 SMNVEV (reference sequence). There are 13 residues in the CDR3. V shed 6 bases and J shed 3 bases, with 12 bases lying between them. CDR3: CASSPVGGYEQYF. DNA for the CDR3: TGTGCCAGCAGCCCAGTAGGGGGCTACGAGCAGTACTTC.

CDR3 DNA: TGCGCCAGCAGCCAAAATTTCGGGACAGAAAAGGGGTATGGCTACACCTTC. Translating it yields CASSQNFGTEKGYGYTF. This sequence joins TRBV4-1 and TRBJ1-2; 7 bases align to TRBD1. The V gene's germline CDR1 is MGHRA and CDR2 YSYEKL. The CDR3 consists of 17 residues. V was clipped by 2 bases and J by 5 bases; unmatched bases: 14.

The chain joins TRBV13 to TRBJ2-7; 7 nucleotides match TRBD2. The germline gives CDR1 PRHDT, CDR2 FYEKMQ (reference sequence). With 3 bases clipped from V and 3 bases from J, the junction kept 5 bases outside the gene matches. The CDR3 is 14 residues long. The CDR3 protein is CASSLGGGRYEQYF. CDR3 DNA: TGTGCCAGCAGCTTGGGCGGGGGTCGCTACGAGCAGTACTTC.

The J gene is TRBJ1-2, the V gene TRBV9; TRBD1 agrees at 10 bases. CDR3 length: 16 amino acids. Per germline, CDR1 SGDLS and CDR2 YYNGEE. V gave up 6 bases and J gave up 2 bases; unmatched junction bases: 10. The CDR3 bases are TGTGCCAGCAACCTCGACAGGGGGCAAGCCAACTATGGCTACACCTTC. It codes for CASNLDRGQANYGYTF.

This chain links TRBV9 with TRBJ1-6; the D gene is possibly TRBD1 (5 bases). Germline V gives CDR1 SGDLS, CDR2 YYNGEE. V lost 0 bases, J lost 13 bases, and 17 bases lay in between. This CDR3 comprises 15 residues. CDR3 loop: CASSVGAGPVSPLHF. Here the CDR3 DNA reads TGTGCCAGCAGCGTAGGGGCAGGGCCCGTGTCCCCCCTCCACTTT.

The chain combines TRBV7-2 with TRBJ1-1, with D possibly matching TRBD1 (6 bases). CDR3 length: 14 residues. Trimming removed 2 bases at V and 4 bases at J, with 11 bases between. Germline V gene sequence: CDR1 SGHTA, CDR2 FQGNSA. The CDR3 spells CASSLRRGGTEAFF. The DNA for the CDR3 is TGTGCCAGCAGCTTACGGAGGGGGGGCACTGAAGCTTTCTTT. Together with reference TRBV7-2 and TRBJ1-1, the CDR3 gives the full variable domain: GAGVSQSPSNKVTEKGKDVELRCDPISGHTALYWYRQSLGQGLEFLIYFQGNSAPDKSGLPSDRFSAERTGGSVSTLTIQRTQQEDSAVYLCASSLRRGGTEAFFGQGTRLTVV.

The chain couples TRBV5-1 to TRBJ1-6; TRBD1 might be the D (6 bases). CDR3 length equals 15 residues. The germline gives CDR1 SGHRS, CDR2 YFSETQ. V was trimmed by 4 bases and J by 0 bases, leaving 8 bases between them. CDR3 nucleotides: TGCGCCAGCAGCCAGGACAGCTCCTATAATTCACCCCTCCACTTT. Protein product: CASSQDSSYNSPLHF. Based on the CDR3 plus reference TRBV5-1 and TRBJ1-6, the full variable domain is KAGVTQTPRYLIKTRGQQVTLSCSPISGHRSVSWYQQTPGQGLQFLFEYFSETQRNKGNFPGRFSGRQFSNSRSEMNVSTLELGDSALYLCASSQDSSYNSPLHFGNGTRLTVT.

The CDR3 protein is CASSAAGRIQPQHF. The CDR3 DNA reads as TGTGCCAGCTCCGCGGCAGGGCGGATTCAGCCCCAGCATTTT. The chain links TRBV27 to TRBJ1-5, with D tentatively TRBD1 (5 bases). The V end was cut by 8 bases, the J end by 6 bases, with 17 bases between. CDR1 MNHEY and CDR2 SMNVEV come from the germline V gene (reference sequence). The CDR3 extends over 14 amino acids.

The chain recombines TRBV4-1 with TRBJ2-5, with 8 bases matching TRBD1. Germline values: CDR1 MGHRA, CDR2 YSYEKL. The CDR3 is 14 amino acids. The junction had 5 bases not matched to a gene; V was cut back by 1 base and J by 7 bases. The CDR3 region has the DNA TGCGCCAGCAGCCAAGTGGACAGGGTGGGGACCCAGTACTTC. Its translation is CASSQVDRVGTQYF.

The rearrangement uses TRBV19 and TRBJ2-5, with D tentatively TRBD2 (6 bases). This CDR3 has 14 amino acids. CDR1 and CDR2 (germline): LNHDA, SQIVND (reference sequence). V was shortened by 7 bases and J by 1 base, with 13 bases between the two germline ends. The CDR3 region is CASKGEAAQETQYF. CDR3 bases: TGTGCCAGTAAAGGGGAGGCCGCCCAAGAGACCCAGTACTTC.

The V and J genes are TRBV10-3 and TRBJ2-3, with TRBD2 identical over 8 bases. The CDR3 has 13 amino acids. Germline V gene data show CDR1 as ENHRY and CDR2 as SYGVKD. V shed 2 bases, J shed 11 bases, and the junction held 6 bases outside the gene matches. The CDR3 bases are TGTGCCATCAGTGAGCCGACTAGCGACTGGCAGTATTTT. Protein sequence: CAISEPTSDWQYF.

The genes are TRBV7-9 and TRBJ2-1; TRBD1 agrees at 12 bases. With V trimmed by 5 bases and J by 7 bases, 9 bases remained unmatched. The CDR3 runs 16 residues. The germline V gene has CDR1 SEHNR and CDR2 FQNEAQ (reference sequence). In DNA, the CDR3 is TGTGCCAGCAGCCGACGCCGGGACAGGGGGCAGAATGAGCAGTTCTTC. This encodes CASSRRRDRGQNEQFF. The whole variable domain, remainder taken from reference TRBV7-9 and TRBJ2-1, is DTGVSQNPRHKITKRGQNVTFRCDPISEHNRLYWYRQTLGQGPEFLTYFQNEAQLEKSRLLSDRFSAERPKGSFSTLEIQRTEQGDSAMYLCASSRRRDRGQNEQFFGPGTRLTVL.

The chain recombines TRBV10-3 with TRBJ1-1; D may be TRBD1 (5 bases). Germline CDR1 is ENHRY and CDR2 is SYGVKD. The length of the CDR3 is 12 residues. The V end was cut by 9 bases, the J end by 2 bases, with 10 bases between. The CDR3 loop reads CAMGGGNTEAFF. In DNA form, the CDR3 reads TGTGCCATGGGGGGGGGAAACACTGAAGCTTTCTTT.